The clone carrying this T cell receptor beta chain was seen only a few times. The entry originates in a study of T cells in Graves' hyperthyroidism and ophthalmopathy. Criteria for exclusion of patients were uncontrolled infection, other autoimmune disease, pregnancy or lactation. The source of the PBMCs was roughly 10 ml of fresh peripheral blood. Amplified TCR beta CDR3 regions came from RNA transcripts. TCR CDR3 regions were first amplified by RT-PCR with HTBI primers. TCRdb reprocessed the multiplex PCR reads via MiXCR and lists one record per CDR3 protein. Altogether approximately 620,000 distinct CDR3 sequences are present, roughly 14% being singletons, with the ten largest covering 5.5% to 7.5%. The CDR3 sequence is 15 residues long. With V trimmed by 1 base and J by 5 bases, 6 bases remained unmatched. CDR1 and CDR2 (germline): GTSNPN, SVGIG (reference sequence).

The sample was blood. The receptor was derived from a woman in her thirties with Graves' hyperthyroidism that later progressed to Graves' ophthalmopathy. The chain is built from TRBV30 and TRBJ2-3, with TRBD2 matching over 10 bases. CDR3 sequence (DNA): TGTGCCTGGAGTGGCGCTAGCGGGAGAGAAGATACGCAGTATTTT. Encoded protein: CAWSGASGREDTQYF.